This TCR beta chain derives from a study of blood T cell repertoires in COVID-19. In the study overall: There were acute and convalescent COVID-19 samples, and they came from the United States, Italy and Spain. Nucleic acid was either cDNA or gDNA, and it came from T cells, B-cell-depleted T cells, or PBMCs.

Study processing details: Scientists estimated how many nucleated cells there were by amplifying reference gene primers. Only in-frame clones appear in the TCRdb table, and some are missing; sequencing was by immunoSEQ multiplex PCR. V and J calls and clone size follow that table, whereas D and trimming were derived from the DNA. Of approximately 220,000 clones listed, 80% to 90% are singletons. The source is a woman aged 70-85 years with acute or convalescent COVID-19. Sequencing input: peripheral blood.

The CDR3 protein is CASSRDRDTEAFF. DNA of the CDR3: TGTGCCAGCAGCAGAGACAGGGACACTGAAGCTTTCTTT. The chain joins TRBV11-2 to TRBJ1-1; 7 nucleotides line up with TRBD1. The germline V gene has CDR1 SGHAT and CDR2 FQNNGV. Trimming took 5 bases from V and 3 from J; bases not matched to a gene: 3. This CDR3 contains 13 residues.